This TCR beta chain was sequenced in a study of response to subunit inactivated influenza vaccine (dated by TCRdb to the late 2010s). For the study in its entirety: To follow how T cells responded to a trivalent subunit inactivated influenza vaccine, the researchers relied on deep quantitative profiling of the T cell receptor repertoire. Broad study findings and their caveats: It was suggested by the authors that each seasonal influenza vaccination may recruit only a limited number of new T cells.

The library was produced with RT-PCR. For sequencing, an Illumina HiSeq 2500 was employed. Through fastp at Q25 and MiXCR, TCRdb rebuilt clones from the public reads, retaining in-frame beta chains. Rows are unified per CDR3 protein, each entry keeping the most common DNA and genes. This sample comprises around 760,000 distinct CDR3 sequences, more than 11% of them detected only once. Clones ranked in the top ten supply less than 9% of the sample. Ends trimmed: V by 3 bases, J by 10 bases; bases unmatched to a gene: 7. The germline V gene (reference sequence) supplies CDR1 GTSNPN and CDR2 SVGIG. The CDR3 spans 12 residues, from the cysteine through the phenylalanine. Of all the DNA, just the CDR3 is kept, 36 bases in frame from base 1. Worth noting for this clonotype: It has no known antigen specificity. The input lacks base qualities; no much larger clone sits a single base away.

The receptor's source is a man aged 45-65 years who received an inactivated influenza vaccine. Donor details come from another sample of the same person, matched by shared clones. The rearrangement combines TRBV30 with TRBJ2-3, with 7 bases aligning to TRBD1. The input for sequencing was PBMCs from blood, taken around two weeks before vaccination. The CDR3 is CAWRRQGDAQYF. DNA sequence: TGTGCCTGGAGGAGACAGGGCGACGCGCAGTATTTT.